The T cell receptor (beta chain) described here comes from a study of blood T cell repertoires in COVID-19. The wider study: COVID-19 samples from acute and convalescent phases originated in the United States, Italy and Spain.

The CDR3 has 14 residues. V lost 2 bases, J lost 7 bases, and 6 bases stayed unmatched. Germline V CDR1 and CDR2: SGHKS, YYEKEE (reference sequence). Original handling: Amplified reference gene primers provided the basis for estimating nucleated cell counts. TCRdb's table, derived via immunoSEQ multiplex PCR, lists solely in-frame clones and lacks some. The V and J calls and the clone size are those of that table, but D and trimming were determined from the DNA. The repertoire includes 150,000 or so clones, roughly 84% of them detected once, and under 15% sits in the top ten. The V and J genes are TRBV5-5 and TRBJ1-5; 7 nucleotides align to TRBD1. The sequence was collected from a woman in her fifties or sixties who had recovered from COVID-19. Sequenced input: PBMCs or T cells enriched from blood (not recorded which). The CDR3 loop reads CASSLRQGGQPQHF. The CDR3 DNA is TGTGCCAGCAGCTTAAGACAGGGCGGGCAGCCCCAGCATTTT. Complete variable domain (other parts from reference TRBV5-5 and TRBJ1-5): DAGVTQSPTHLIKTRGQQVTLRCSPISGHKSVSWYQQVLGQGPQFIFQYYEKEERGRGNFPDRFSARQFPNYSSELNVNALLLGDSALYLCASSLRQGGQPQHFGDGTRLSIL.